The TCR beta chain under discussion was sequenced for a study of T-cell reconstitution after alpha-beta-depleted transplantation in children. The TCRbeta library incorporated unique molecular identifiers. TCRdb itself ran the PCR reads through MiXCR, one entry per CDR3 protein. The top ten clones hold about 19% of a sample with 55,000 to 90,000 distinct CDR3 sequences, roughly 5% of them seen once. In the case of this clonotype: The antigen remains unidentified.

General study results and limits: Several hundred graft clones that had expanded were reportedly the source of alpha-beta T cells about two months after transplant. Diversity and T-cell counts at one year after transplant derived mostly from new T cells.

Trimming pared 6 bases from V and 0 bases from J, leaving 5 bases between. Germline values: CDR1 KGHSH, CDR2 LQKENI. This CDR3 region has 12 residues. The receptor was isolated from a boy under three years old who had a stem cell transplant for acute myeloid leukemia, so the T cells may come from the graft donor. Material: PBMCs, mostly from graft donor cells, obtained 180 days after TCRalphabeta/CD19-depleted stem cell transplant. V usage is TRBV18 and J usage is TRBJ2-5; no clear D. The CDR3 nucleotides read TGTGCCAGCTCCCAGTACCAAGAGACCCAGTACTTC. Residues: CASSQYQETQYF.